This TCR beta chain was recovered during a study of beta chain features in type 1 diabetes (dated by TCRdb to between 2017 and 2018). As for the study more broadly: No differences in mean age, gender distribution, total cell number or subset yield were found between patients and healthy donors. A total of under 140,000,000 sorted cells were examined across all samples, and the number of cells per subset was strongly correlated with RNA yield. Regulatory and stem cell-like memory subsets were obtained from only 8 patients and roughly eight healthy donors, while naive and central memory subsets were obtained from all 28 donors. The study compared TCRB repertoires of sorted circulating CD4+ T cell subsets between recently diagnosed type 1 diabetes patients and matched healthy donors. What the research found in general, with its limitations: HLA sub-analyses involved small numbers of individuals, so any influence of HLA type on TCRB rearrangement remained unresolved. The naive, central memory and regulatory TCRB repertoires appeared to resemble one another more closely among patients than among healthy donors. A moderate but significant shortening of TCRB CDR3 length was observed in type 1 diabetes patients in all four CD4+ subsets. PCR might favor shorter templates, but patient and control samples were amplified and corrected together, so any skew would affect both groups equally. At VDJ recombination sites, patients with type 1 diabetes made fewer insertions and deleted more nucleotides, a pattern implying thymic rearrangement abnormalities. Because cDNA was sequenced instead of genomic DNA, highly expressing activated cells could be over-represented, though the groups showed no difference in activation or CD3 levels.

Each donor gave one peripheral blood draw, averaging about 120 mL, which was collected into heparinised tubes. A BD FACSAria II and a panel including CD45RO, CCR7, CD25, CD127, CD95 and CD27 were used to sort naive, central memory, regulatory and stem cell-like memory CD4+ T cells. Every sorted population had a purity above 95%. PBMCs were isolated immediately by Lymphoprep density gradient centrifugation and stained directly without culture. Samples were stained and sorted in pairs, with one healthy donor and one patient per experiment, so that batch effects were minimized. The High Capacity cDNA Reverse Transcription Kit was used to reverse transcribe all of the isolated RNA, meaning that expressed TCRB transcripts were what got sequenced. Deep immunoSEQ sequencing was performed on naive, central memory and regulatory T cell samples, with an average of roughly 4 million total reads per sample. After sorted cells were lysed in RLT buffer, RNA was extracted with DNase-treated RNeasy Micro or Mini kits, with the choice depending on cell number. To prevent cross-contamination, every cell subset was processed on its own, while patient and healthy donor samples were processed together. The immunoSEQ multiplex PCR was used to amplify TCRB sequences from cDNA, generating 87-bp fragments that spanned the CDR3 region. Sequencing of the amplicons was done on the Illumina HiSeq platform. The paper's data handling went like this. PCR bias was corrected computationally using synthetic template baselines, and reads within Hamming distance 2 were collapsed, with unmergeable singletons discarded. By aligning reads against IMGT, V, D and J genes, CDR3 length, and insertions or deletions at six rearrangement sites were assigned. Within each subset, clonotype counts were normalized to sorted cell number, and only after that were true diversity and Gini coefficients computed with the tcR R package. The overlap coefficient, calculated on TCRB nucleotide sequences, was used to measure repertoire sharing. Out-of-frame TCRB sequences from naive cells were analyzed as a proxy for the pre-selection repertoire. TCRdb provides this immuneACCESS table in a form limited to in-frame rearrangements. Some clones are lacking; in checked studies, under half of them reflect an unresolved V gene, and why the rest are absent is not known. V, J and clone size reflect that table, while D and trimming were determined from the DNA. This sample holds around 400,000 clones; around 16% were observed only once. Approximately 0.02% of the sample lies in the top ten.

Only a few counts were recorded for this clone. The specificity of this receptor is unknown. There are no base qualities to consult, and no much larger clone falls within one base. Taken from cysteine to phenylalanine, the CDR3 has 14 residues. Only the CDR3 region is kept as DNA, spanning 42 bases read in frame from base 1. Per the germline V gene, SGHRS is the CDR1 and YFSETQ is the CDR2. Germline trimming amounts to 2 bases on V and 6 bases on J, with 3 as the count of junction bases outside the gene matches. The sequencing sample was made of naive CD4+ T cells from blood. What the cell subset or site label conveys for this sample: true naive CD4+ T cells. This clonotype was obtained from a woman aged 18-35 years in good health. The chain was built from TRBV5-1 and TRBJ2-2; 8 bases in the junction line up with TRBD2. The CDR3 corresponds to CASSLGLAPGELFF. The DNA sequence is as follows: TGCGCCAGCAGCTTAGGACTAGCCCCCGGGGAGCTGTTTTTT. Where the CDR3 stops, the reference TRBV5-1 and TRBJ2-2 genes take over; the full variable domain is KAGVTQTPRYLIKTRGQQVTLSCSPISGHRSVSWYQQTPGQGLQFLFEYFSETQRNKGNFPGRFSGRQFSNSRSEMNVSTLELGDSALYLCASSLGLAPGELFFGEGSRLTVL.